Each of the 26 T cell receptor beta chains below was sequenced from the same sample in a study of post-analysis software for immune sequencing data. Study conclusions and caveats: TRBV5-6, TRBV5-1 and TRBV20-1 were among a few TRBV segments more frequent in patients than controls.

Built from TCR beta cDNA, the libraries had unique molecular identifiers in them. TCRdb independently ran MiXCR on the PCR reads; one entry per CDR3 protein. The sample has roughly 600,000 distinct CDR3 sequences, roughly two fifths seen once. Their cognate antigens are unknown. The source material was blood. These receptors were obtained from a girl between 5 and 17 years old with multiple sclerosis.

V is TRBV2 and J is TRBJ1-2; weak D call: TRBD1 (6 bases). V gave up 5 bases and J gave up 7 bases, with 17 bases separating them. This CDR3 comprises 14 residues. Germline V gene sequence: CDR1 SNHLY, CDR2 FYNNEI. The CDR3 DNA reads TGTGCCAGCAGTCCTACACACAGGGCCGTTGGCTACACCTTC. This encodes CASSPTHRAVGYTF.

This chain joins TRBV11-1 and TRBJ2-1; 8 nucleotides line up with TRBD2. In germline, CDR1 is SGHAT, CDR2 FQDESV (reference sequence). This CDR3 has 19 amino acids. V lost 0 bases to trimming and J lost 0 bases; unmatched junction nucleotides: 10. CDR3 in DNA: TGTGCCAGCAGCTTAGCAGCGGGGGATCCTAGAAGCTCCTACAATGAGCAGTTCTTC. Encoded protein: CASSLAAGDPRSSYNEQFF. The full variable domain, its missing parts supplied by reference TRBV11-1 and TRBJ2-1, is EAEVAQSPRYKITEKSQAVAFWCDPISGHATLYWYRQILGQGPELLVQFQDESVVDDSQLPKDRFSAERLKGVDSTLKIQPAELGDSAMYLCASSLAAGDPRSSYNEQFFGPGTRLTVL.

The genes are TRBV6-2 or TRBV6-3 and TRBJ2-2; D gene uncertain. The CDR3 consists of 13 residues. Germline V lookup: CDR1 MNHEY, CDR2 SVGEGT. V lost 1 base, J lost 5 bases, and 5 bases lay in between. CDR3 sequence: CASSYLVTGELFF. The CDR3 region has the DNA TGTGCCAGCAGTTACTTGGTGACCGGGGAGCTGTTTTTT.

Concerning this clonotype: A junction end diverges from the germline sequence, so it may reflect a read error. The chain uses TRBV6-6 and TRBJ2-5, with D perhaps TRBD1 or TRBD2 (6 bases each). Germline CDR1 MNHNY, CDR2 SVGAGI (reference sequence). The CDR3 totals 13 residues. The CDR3: CSGAYAGQETRYF. CDR3 coding DNA: TGTTCAGGGGCATACGCGGGACAAGAGACCCGGTACTTC.

This clonotype has just a few counts. This rearrangement joins TRBV4-1 to TRBJ2-7, with TRBD1 matching over 7 bases. This CDR3 spans 18 amino acids. Germline V gene lookup returns CDR1 MGHRA and CDR2 YSYEKL. V lost 4 bases and J lost 1; bases outside the gene matches: 16. Here the CDR3 reads CASSPTAGTDSISYEQYF. CDR3 nucleotides: TGCGCCAGCAGCCCGACCGCCGGGACAGATAGTATATCCTACGAGCAGTACTTC.

V is TRBV29-1 and J is TRBJ2-1; 12 bases align to TRBD1. Germline lookup yields CDR1 SQVTM and CDR2 ANQGSEA. This CDR3 comprises 13 residues. The ends lost 3 bases at V and 9 bases at J; junction bases unmatched: 3. CDR3 sequence reads: CSVEGQGALEQFF. The CDR3 DNA sequence: TGCAGCGTTGAGGGACAGGGGGCCCTTGAGCAGTTCTTC.

This clonotype was counted between two and nine times. The genes are TRBV15 and TRBJ1-2; 8 bases align to TRBD1. CDR1 and CDR2 from the germline V gene are LNHNV and YYDKDF (reference sequence). Losses at the gene ends were 0 bases for V and 7 bases for J; bases not matched to a gene: 10. CDR3 length: 16 amino acids. CDR3 DNA: TGTGCCACCAGCAGAGATCACACAAGGACAGGGTCTGGCTACACCTTC. Amino acid sequence: CATSRDHTRTGSGYTF.

This clonotype was found a few times. The gene calls are TRBV12-3 or TRBV12-4 and TRBJ1-2, with 8 bases matching TRBD1. The V and J ends lost 5 bases and 5 bases, in that order; junction bases with no gene match: 7. The CDR3 totals 14 residues. The CDR3 DNA sequence: TGTGCCAGCAGTCTACAGGGGGTTAGGTATGGCTACACCTTC. Amino acids: CASSLQGVRYGYTF.

In its sample, this clonotype was seen a few times. The chain uses TRBV7-9 and TRBJ2-5, with D possibly matching TRBD1 (5 bases). TRBJ2-7 matches the DNA end more closely, so the J call is doubtful. CDR1 is SEHNR and CDR2 is FQNEAQ in the germline V gene (reference sequence). CDR3 length: 16 residues. The CDR3 sequence is CASSLDLIGQGGEQYF. Here the CDR3 DNA reads TGTGCCAGCAGCTTAGATTTGATAGGGCAGGGCGGCGAGCAGTACTTC.

The chain carries TRBV20-1 and TRBJ2-3, with 8 bases identical to TRBD1. J was trimmed by 1 base and V by 5 bases; bases with no gene match: 5. Germline lookup yields CDR1 DFQATT and CDR2 SNEGSKA (reference sequence). The CDR3 consists of 14 residues. In DNA, the CDR3 is TGCAGTGCTTCCCCGGGACAGGGCACAGATACGCAGTATTTT. Its protein product is CSASPGQGTDTQYF.

V and J are TRBV27 and TRBJ2-7; 9 nucleotides line up with TRBD1. From germline, CDR1 is MNHEY and CDR2 SMNVEV (reference sequence). The CDR3 runs to 16 residues. J gave up 5 bases and V 7 bases, and 15 bases lay outside the gene matches. Here the CDR3 DNA reads TGTGCCAGCATCCTCGAATCTTTGGGACAGGGAGACGAGCAGTACTTC. Amino acids: CASILESLGQGDEQYF.

The chain has TRBV5-1 and TRBJ2-1; possible D gene TRBD1, 6 bases. V was shortened by 3 bases and J by 15 bases, with 16 bases between the two germline ends. This CDR3 is built from 12 residues. Germline V gene lookup returns CDR1 SGHRS and CDR2 YFSETQ. CDR3 DNA sequence: TGCGCCAGCAGCTACAACAGGGAGACGATGTTCTTC. It yields the protein CASSYNRETMFF. Full variable domain (rest looked up from reference TRBV5-1 and TRBJ2-1): KAGVTQTPRYLIKTRGQQVTLSCSPISGHRSVSWYQQTPGQGLQFLFEYFSETQRNKGNFPGRFSGRQFSNSRSEMNVSTLELGDSALYLCASSYNRETMFFGPGTRLTVL.

This rearrangement joins TRBV20-1 to TRBJ2-3; TRBD1 is a possible D gene (5 bases). CDR1 is DFQATT and CDR2 is SNEGSKA in the germline V gene (reference sequence). Trimming removed 1 base at V and 8 bases at J, with 7 bases between. This CDR3 has 11 amino acids. CDR3 in amino acids: CSARVQGTQYF. The DNA for the CDR3 is TGCAGTGCTAGAGTGCAGGGTACGCAGTATTTT.

This sequence joins TRBV12-3 or TRBV12-4 and TRBJ2-4; 10 bases map to TRBD1. This CDR3 comprises 16 residues. V lost 5 bases and J lost 13; bases outside the gene matches: 17. Written as DNA, the CDR3 is TGTGCCAGCAGTCGGACAGGGGGGCGGATGACGCAAGGGCAGTACTTC. Its translation: CASSRTGGRMTQGQYF.

This rearrangement joins TRBV30 to TRBJ1-2, with D tentatively TRBD1 (6 bases). The CDR3 runs to 11 residues. Germline CDR1 and CDR2: GTSNPN and SVGIG (reference sequence). The germline V and J ends were trimmed by 8 bases and 8 bases, with 15 bases remaining between them. This chain's CDR3 is CALPRGRGYTF. Written as DNA, the CDR3 is TGTGCCCTACCCAGGGGTCGAGGCTACACCTTC.

V gene TRBV3-1 combines with J gene TRBJ2-7; D gene uncertain. Near its end, the DNA agrees better with TRBJ2-5, so the J call may be wrong. This CDR3 has 15 amino acids. Per germline, CDR1 LGHDT and CDR2 YNNKEL (reference sequence). In nucleotides, the CDR3 is TGTGCCAGCAGCCAAGAAGTATCGTTTCGGGAGACCCAGTACTTC. Its protein product is CASSQEVSFRETQYF.

This clonotype showed up many times. The CDR3 nucleotides read TGCGCCAGCAGCTTGGTGGGGGGGACCTACGAGCAGTACTTC. The encoded protein is CASSLVGGTYEQYF. This chain joins TRBV5-1 and TRBJ2-7; 7 nucleotides line up with TRBD2. J was trimmed by 2 bases and V by 0 bases; bases with no gene match: 2. This CDR3 comprises 14 residues. Germline CDR1 and CDR2: SGHRS and YFSETQ.

This chain uses TRBV29-1 with TRBJ2-1, with 10 bases lining up with TRBD2. This CDR3 is built from 13 residues. Germline-derived CDR1 and CDR2 are SQVTM and ANQGSEA. J gave up 8 bases and V 4 bases, and 5 bases lay outside the gene matches. DNA of the CDR3: TGCAGCGTTGCAAGCGGGGGGGGAGATGAGCAGTTCTTC. Amino acid sequence: CSVASGGGDEQFF.

Details on this clonotype: The junction departs from the called germline gene at one end, perhaps through a read error. The chain joins TRBV5-1 to TRBJ2-5; TRBD2 matches at 7 bases. CDR1 and CDR2 from the germline V gene are SGHRS and YFSETQ. This CDR3 comprises 15 residues. The CDR3 protein is CAGSPGLTDQETQYF. CDR3 DNA: TGCGCCGGCAGCCCGGGACTAACCGACCAAGAGACCCAGTACTTC.

This chain links TRBV13 with TRBJ1-1; D not resolved. Trimming shortened V by 5 bases and J by 1 base, and 17 bases separated the two germline ends. The CDR3 length is 16 residues. Germline V lookup: CDR1 PRHDT, CDR2 FYEKMQ (reference sequence). The CDR3 here is CASSPQGRHQNTEAFF. The DNA of the CDR3 is TGTGCCAGCAGCCCCCAAGGGAGGCACCAGAACACTGAAGCTTTCTTT.

The chain employs TRBV10-3 and TRBJ1-2; unclear D gene. The CDR3 spans 11 residues. The V end lost 6 bases, the J end lost 10 bases, and 12 bases lay between the germline ends. Germline CDR1 and CDR2: ENHRY and SYGVKD. CDR3 region: CAISQQGLYTF. The CDR3 DNA reads as TGTGCCATCAGCCAACAAGGCCTCTACACCTTC.

The V call is TRBV3-1, the J call TRBJ2-1, with a weak D call TRBD2 (6 bases). Between the trimmed V and J ends, which lost 4 bases and 9 bases, there was a span of 16 bases. Germline lookup yields CDR1 LGHDT and CDR2 YNNKEL (reference sequence). This CDR3 has 14 amino acids. The CDR3 DNA reads as TGTGCCAGCAGCCCAAAACCGGGACTGAGTGAGCAGTTCTTC. Its protein is CASSPKPGLSEQFF.

This clonotype was observed a single time. The J gene is TRBJ2-5, the V gene TRBV15; TRBD2 agrees at 9 bases. Germline-derived CDR1 and CDR2 are LNHNV and YYDKDF (reference sequence). The CDR3 has 16 residues. Unmatched junction bases numbered 7, after V lost 0 bases and J lost 5 bases. CDR3 amino acids: CATSRDLRGGGETQYF. CDR3 coding DNA: TGTGCCACCAGCAGAGATTTGCGGGGGGGCGGTGAGACCCAGTACTTC.

In its sample, this clonotype was seen once. A much larger clone lies a single base off, so this may be a read error. The gene calls are TRBV7-2 and TRBJ2-5; the match to TRBD2 covers 15 bases. TRBJ2-7 explains the end of the DNA better; the J call may be wrong. Germline CDR1 reads SGHTA; CDR2 reads FQGNSA. The CDR3 runs to 15 residues. The CDR3 here is CASSEGLAGGSEQYF. CDR3 DNA: TGTGCCAGCAGCGAGGGACTAGCGGGAGGTAGCGAGCAGTACTTC.

This clonotype was picked up a small number of times. The chain joins TRBV29-1 to TRBJ1-1; D not resolved. The CDR3 runs to 12 residues. Germline values: CDR1 SQVTM, CDR2 ANQGSEA. V dropped 7 bases and J dropped 0 bases, with 9 bases sitting between them. CDR3 loop: CSAESMNTEAFF. The DNA for the CDR3 is TGCAGCGCTGAGTCCATGAACACTGAAGCTTTCTTT.

As concerns this clonotype: At one end the junction does not follow the germline gene, possibly because of a read error. The V call is TRBV11-2, the J call TRBJ2-7; 8 positions agree with TRBD2. There are 18 residues in the CDR3. The germline CDR1 and CDR2 sequences are SGHAT and FQNNGV. DNA of the CDR3: TGTGCCTGCAGCTTAGACCAGGTGTCGGGAGGGCCCTCGGACGAGCAGTACTTC. Translated: CACSLDQVSGGPSDEQYF.